Listed here are 16 T cell receptor beta chains from one sample, sequenced in a study of T cell responses to AZD1222 COVID-19 vaccine. This table comes from immunoSEQ multiplex PCR, and its TCRdb copy is limited to in-frame clones, with some not included. The sample lists around 140,000 clones, about 90% seen once, with about 3.8% in the top ten. The sequenced sample was peripheral blood, obtained 28 days after the second AZD1222 dose. These receptors all stem from an adult who received the AZD1222 COVID-19 vaccine.

The chain joins TRBV27 to TRBJ2-2; 7 bases are shared with TRBD2. Germline CDR1 is MNHEY and CDR2 is SMNVEV (reference sequence). The trim removed 5 bases at V and 1 base at J, leaving 4 bases unmatched. The CDR3 is 15 residues long. Written as DNA, the CDR3 is TGTGCCAGCAGTAGGAGCGGGATGAACACCGGGGAGCTGTTTTTT. It is translated as CASSRSGMNTGELFF.

The rearrangement links TRBV23-1 to TRBJ1-2; the D is unclear. TRBV23-1 is designated an ORF whose function remains uncertain. Trimming took 6 bases from V and 4 from J, leaving 21 bases between them. The CDR3 totals 16 residues. CDR3 residues: CASRPAPTRTFYGYTF. Here the CDR3 DNA reads TGCGCCAGCAGACCCGCCCCGACACGGACCTTCTATGGCTACACCTTC.

The rearrangement uses TRBV7-6 and TRBJ2-2; 9 bases map to TRBD1. The CDR3 is made up of 15 amino acids. Germline CDR1 SGHVS, CDR2 FNYEAQ. V dropped 3 bases and J dropped 2; count of bases not matched to a gene: 1. The CDR3 bases are TGTGCCAGCAGCTTGGGACAGGGCAACACCGGGGAGCTGTTTTTT. It codes for CASSLGQGNTGELFF.

The genes are TRBV5-1 and TRBJ2-5; D perhaps matches TRBD1 (6 bases). The germline CDR1 and CDR2 sequences are SGHRS and YFSETQ. Trimming pared 4 bases from V and 5 bases from J, leaving 27 bases between. The length of the CDR3 is 18 residues. The CDR3 coding sequence is TGCGCCAGCAGCACAACCGGGACATCACCCAGCGGAACGGAGACCCAGTACTTC. Translation: CASSTTGTSPSGTETQYF. Based on the CDR3 plus reference TRBV5-1 and TRBJ2-5, the full variable domain is KAGVTQTPRYLIKTRGQQVTLSCSPISGHRSVSWYQQTPGQGLQFLFEYFSETQRNKGNFPGRFSGRQFSNSRSEMNVSTLELGDSALYLCASSTTGTSPSGTETQYFGPGTRLLVL.

V usage is TRBV5-4 and J usage is TRBJ2-1; D may correspond to TRBD1 or TRBD2 (6 bases each). Per germline, CDR1 SGHNT and CDR2 YYREEE (reference sequence). The CDR3 spans 15 residues. The V end lost 3 bases, the J end lost 5 bases, and 15 bases lay between the germline ends. This CDR3 reads CASSSKPGAHNEQFF. In DNA, the CDR3 is TGTGCCAGCAGCTCGAAACCGGGGGCCCACAATGAGCAGTTCTTC.

The rearrangement uses TRBV6-5 and TRBJ1-1; 7 bases map to TRBD1. The V and J ends lost 0 bases and 3 bases, in that order; junction bases with no gene match: 4. The CDR3 spans 15 residues. The germline CDR1 and CDR2 sequences are MNHEY and SVGAGI. This CDR3 reads CASSYSGRGDTEAFF. The CDR3 coding sequence is TGTGCCAGCAGTTACTCCGGCAGGGGGGACACTGAAGCTTTCTTT.

The rearrangement uses TRBV29-1 and TRBJ1-2, with 7 bases lining up with TRBD1. The germline CDR1 and CDR2 sequences are SQVTM and ANQGSEA. The J segment lost 4 bases and the V segment lost 3 bases, leaving 2 bases of the junction unmatched. The CDR3 consists of 12 residues. The CDR3 region is CSVDQGGYGYTF. The CDR3 bases are TGCAGCGTTGATCAGGGGGGCTATGGCTACACCTTC.

The V and J genes are TRBV2 and TRBJ2-7; D is possibly TRBD2 (7 bases). The germline V gene has CDR1 SNHLY and CDR2 FYNNEI. Trimming removed 5 bases from V and 7 bases from J, with 15 bases in between. This CDR3 region has 13 residues. The CDR3 region has the DNA TGTGCCAGCAGTCTGGGGGGGCAGGGTGAGCAGTACTTC. Residues: CASSLGGQGEQYF.

This chain uses TRBV24-1 with TRBJ1-5; possible D gene TRBD1, 5 bases. This CDR3 contains 16 residues. V shed 7 bases and J shed 5 bases, with 20 bases lying between them. The V gene's germline CDR1 is KGHDR and CDR2 SFDVKD. For the CDR3, the DNA is TGTGCCACCAGCTCATGGCGCGAGCAGGGCGATCAGCCCCAGCATTTT. Residues: CATSSWREQGDQPQHF.

This clone was observed once. The V call is TRBV18, the J call TRBJ2-1, with TRBD1 identical over 9 bases. Losses at the gene ends were 3 bases for V and 7 bases for J; bases not matched to a gene: 7. This CDR3 comprises 15 residues. CDR1 KGHSH and CDR2 LQKENI come from the germline V gene. The CDR3 DNA follows: TGTGCCAGCTCACCCCCCGGGACAGGGATTAATGAGCAGTTCTTC. Its protein is CASSPPGTGINEQFF.

This clone has a handful of counts. The chain has TRBV11-3 and TRBJ2-7; 7 bases line up with TRBD1. With V trimmed by 0 bases and J by 2 bases, 4 bases remained unmatched. CDR1 is SGHNT and CDR2 is YENEEA in the germline V gene. CDR3 length: 15 residues. The CDR3 sequence is CASSLEARGTYEQYF. CDR3 in DNA: TGTGCCAGCAGCTTAGAGGCCAGGGGGACCTACGAGCAGTACTTC. The whole variable domain, filled in from reference TRBV11-3 and TRBJ2-7, reads EAGVVQSPRYKIIEKKQPVAFWCNPISGHNTLYWYLQNLGQGPELLIRYENEEAVDDSQLPKDRFSAERLKGVDSTLKIQPAELGDSAVYLCASSLEARGTYEQYFGPGTRLTVT.

The V and J genes are TRBV20-1 and TRBJ2-3; 12 positions agree with TRBD2. Germline V lookup: CDR1 DFQATT, CDR2 SNEGSKA (reference sequence). V dropped 3 bases and J dropped 6; count of bases not matched to a gene: 7. The CDR3 is 15 amino acids. The CDR3 DNA reads as TGCAGTGCTAGTCTAGCGGGAGGGCTCATGGATACGCAGTATTTT. Its translation is CSASLAGGLMDTQYF.

The chain joins TRBV20-1 to TRBJ2-7, with TRBD1 as a possible D gene (6 bases). Per germline, CDR1 DFQATT and CDR2 SNEGSKA (reference sequence). The CDR3 spans 11 residues. The ends were cut back, 3 bases at V and 9 bases at J, with 12 bases in the middle. The CDR3 DNA is TGCAGTGCTAGTGTGGGGGCGTCGCAGTACTTC. Translating gives CSASVGASQYF.

This chain links TRBV5-1 with TRBJ2-2, with TRBD1 matching over 7 bases. Trimming cost V 5 bases and J 5 bases; bases outside gene matches: 6. This CDR3 is 14 amino acids long. Germline CDR1 is SGHRS and CDR2 is YFSETQ. As DNA, the CDR3 is TGCGCCAGCAGTTCAGGGGGAGATACCGGGGAGCTGTTTTTT. It yields the protein CASSSGGDTGELFF.

The V gene is TRBV7-2, the J gene TRBJ1-3, with D possibly TRBD1 on 5 matching bases. V was trimmed by 3 bases and J by 0 bases, leaving 9 bases between them. The CDR3 has 15 amino acids. CDR1 and CDR2 (germline): SGHTA, FQGNSA. In nucleotides, the CDR3 is TGTGCCAGCAGCTTGGGGCCCTCCTCTGGAAACACCATATATTTT. The encoded protein is CASSLGPSSGNTIYF.

The chain couples TRBV7-9 to TRBJ1-1; D might be TRBD1 (5 bases). The CDR3 runs 14 residues. Germline V lookup: CDR1 SEHNR, CDR2 FQNEAQ (reference sequence). Trimming shortened V by 5 bases and J by 3 bases, and 13 bases separated the two germline ends. The CDR3 DNA reads TGTGCCAGCAGCGAATTCAGGGTAGACACTGAAGCTTTCTTT. Encoded protein: CASSEFRVDTEAFF.